A single sample gave rise to the 12 T cell receptor beta chains below, sequenced in a study of regulatory T cells in long-lasting Graves disease. Researchers made TCR beta libraries by using iRepertoire HTBI primers and running Arm-PCR on CDR3 regions. A single record per CDR3 protein comes from TCRdb applying MiXCR to the multiplex PCR reads. The sample consists of around 480,000 distinct CDR3 sequences, around 16% of them appearing once. Time point of the sample: newly diagnosed GD, antithyroid drugs for less than 3 months. The TCR library was prepared using RNA isolated from PBMCs. These data also formed part of another study, on T cells in Graves' hyperthyroidism and ophthalmopathy.

Sequenced here: peripheral blood mononuclear cells (PBMCs), sampled at new diagnosis, from a patient treated with antithyroid drugs. The source is a man aged 35 to 55 with Graves disease.

The chain is built from TRBV10-3 and TRBJ2-7, with D perhaps matching TRBD2 (8 bases). The CDR3 is 14 amino acids. Germline V gives CDR1 ENHRY, CDR2 SYGVKD. V was trimmed by 4 bases and J by 4 bases, leaving 14 bases between them. The CDR3 region has the DNA TGTGCCATCAGTGGACAGGGCGGGGGGTACGAGCAGTACTTC. Translation gives CAISGQGGGYEQYF.

This clonotype was seen only a few times. This chain connects TRBV3-1 to TRBJ2-7; 9 bases fit TRBD1. This CDR3 has 14 amino acids. J was trimmed by 7 bases and V by 3 bases; bases with no gene match: 7. Germline V CDR1 and CDR2: LGHDT, YNNKEL (reference sequence). CDR3 sequence reads: CASSHTDRGFEQYF. CDR3 nucleotides: TGTGCCAGCAGCCATACGGACAGGGGTTTTGAGCAGTACTTC.

This clonotype was picked up many times. The chain recombines TRBV20-1 with TRBJ2-7; 8 bases are shared with TRBD2. Germline CDR1 DFQATT, CDR2 SNEGSKA (reference sequence). J was trimmed by 0 bases and V by 0 bases; bases with no gene match: 4. The CDR3 has 15 amino acids. The CDR3, as DNA: TGCAGTGCTAGAGATCACGGGAGGGTCTCCTACGAGCAGTACTTC. It is translated as CSARDHGRVSYEQYF.

The chain couples TRBV27 to TRBJ1-4; D unclear. The V gene lost 8 bases and the J gene lost 0 bases, with 16 bases spanning the gap. This CDR3 comprises 16 residues. Germline CDR1 and CDR2: MNHEY and SMNVEV (reference sequence). The CDR3, as DNA: TGTGCCAGCCGTCGACGGGAGGGATCAACTAATGAAAAACTGTTTTTT. This gives the protein CASRRREGSTNEKLFF.

This clonotype was observed at least ten times. This chain uses TRBV7-9 with TRBJ2-3, with D perhaps TRBD2 (6 bases). The germline CDR1 and CDR2 sequences are SEHNR and FQNEAQ (reference sequence). With 5 bases removed from V and 4 bases from J, the gap between germline ends came to 13 bases. The CDR3 totals 14 residues. The CDR3 sequence: CASSPELAPDTQYF. The DNA of the CDR3 is TGTGCCAGCAGCCCCGAACTAGCTCCAGATACGCAGTATTTT.

This clonotype was counted many times. The chain recombines TRBV6-1 with TRBJ1-1; D remains ambiguous. From germline, CDR1 is MNHNS and CDR2 SASEGT. Deletions cut 2 bases from V and 1 base from J, with 5 bases between. CDR3 size: 13 residues. The CDR3 DNA is TGTGCCAGCAGTGAAAAGAGGAACACTGAAGCTTTCTTT. It yields the protein CASSEKRNTEAFF.

There are many counts of this clonotype. J is TRBJ2-7 and V is TRBV11-2, with D perhaps assigned TRBD1 or TRBD2 (5 bases each). The V end was cut by 1 base, the J end by 3 bases, with 16 bases between. CDR1 is SGHAT, CDR2 FQNNGV, per germline. The CDR3 consists of 16 residues. The CDR3 loop reads CASSLGTRGDLYEQYF. The CDR3, as DNA: TGTGCCAGCAGCTTAGGGACCCGAGGGGACCTCTACGAGCAGTACTTC. The full variable domain, rest sourced from reference TRBV11-2 and TRBJ2-7, is EAGVAQSPRYKIIEKRQSVAFWCNPISGHATLYWYQQILGQGPKLLIQFQNNGVVDDSQLPKDRFSAERLKGVDSTLKIQPAKLEDSAVYLCASSLGTRGDLYEQYFGPGTRLTVT.

This clonotype was found a few times. The rearrangement uses TRBV19 and TRBJ2-5; D ambiguous. CDR1 is LNHDA, CDR2 SQIVND, per germline (reference sequence). The CDR3 covers 15 residues. V was trimmed by 3 bases and J by 2 bases, leaving 13 bases between them. CDR3 sequence: CASSIDPQIQETQYF. DNA for the CDR3: TGTGCCAGTAGTATCGACCCTCAAATACAAGAGACCCAGTACTTC.

Only one count was recorded for this clonotype. A read error is likely here: a far larger clone is one base away. The rearrangement uses TRBV2 and TRBJ2-1, with 16 positions matching TRBD2. The CDR3 has 17 amino acids. The V gene's germline CDR1 is SNHLY and CDR2 FYNNEI. Unmatched junction bases numbered 13, after V lost 7 bases and J lost 10 bases. The CDR3 reads CASTTAGTSGRAREQFF. For the CDR3, the DNA is TGTGCCAGCACCACCGCCGGGACTAGCGGGAGGGCGCGCGAGCAGTTCTTC.

This clonotype has a count of ten or more. This sequence joins TRBV20-1 and TRBJ2-5; 14 bases are a match to TRBD2. Losses at the gene ends were 6 bases for V and 5 bases for J; bases not matched to a gene: 8. The CDR3 has 15 residues. CDR1 DFQATT and CDR2 SNEGSKA come from the germline V gene (reference sequence). The CDR3 sequence is CSAQGTSGSLETQYF. In DNA, the CDR3 is TGCAGTGCCCAAGGGACTAGCGGGAGTCTGGAGACCCAGTACTTC.

The rearrangement uses TRBV12-5 and TRBJ2-6; D gene unclear. The ends were cut back, 2 bases at V and 0 bases at J, with 8 bases in the middle. Germline CDR1 is LGHNT and CDR2 is FRNRAP. The CDR3 runs 16 residues. The CDR3 here is CASGLTISSGANVLTF. For the CDR3, the DNA is TGTGCTAGTGGTTTGACCATAAGCTCTGGGGCCAACGTCCTGACTTTC.

The table lists this clonotype with many counts. The rearrangement joins TRBV30 to TRBJ2-7; D is uncertain. Per the germline V gene, CDR1 is GTSNPN and CDR2 is SVGIG (reference sequence). The CDR3 sequence is 12 residues long. V dropped 3 bases and J dropped 1 base, with 7 bases sitting between them. The CDR3 reads CAWRDGSYEQYF. CDR3 DNA: TGTGCCTGGAGGGACGGTTCCTACGAGCAGTACTTC.